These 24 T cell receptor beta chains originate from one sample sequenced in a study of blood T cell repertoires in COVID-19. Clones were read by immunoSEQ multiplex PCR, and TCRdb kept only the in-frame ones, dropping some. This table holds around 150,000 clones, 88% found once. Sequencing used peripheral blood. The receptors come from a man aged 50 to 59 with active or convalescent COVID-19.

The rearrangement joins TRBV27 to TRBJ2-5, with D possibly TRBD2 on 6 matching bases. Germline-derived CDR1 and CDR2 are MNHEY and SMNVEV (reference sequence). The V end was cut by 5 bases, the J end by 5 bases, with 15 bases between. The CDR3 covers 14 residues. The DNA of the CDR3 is TGTGCCAGCAGTGTAAGGCGGGGTTCGGAGACCCAGTACTTC. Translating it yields CASSVRRGSETQYF.

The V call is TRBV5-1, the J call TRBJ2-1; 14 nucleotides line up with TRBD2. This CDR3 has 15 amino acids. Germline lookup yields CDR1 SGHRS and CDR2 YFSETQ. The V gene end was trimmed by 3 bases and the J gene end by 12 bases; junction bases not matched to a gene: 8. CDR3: CASSWGLAGAVGQFF. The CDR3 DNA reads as TGCGCCAGCAGCTGGGGACTAGCGGGGGCGGTGGGGCAGTTCTTC. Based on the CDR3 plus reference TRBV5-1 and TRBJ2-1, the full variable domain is KAGVTQTPRYLIKTRGQQVTLSCSPISGHRSVSWYQQTPGQGLQFLFEYFSETQRNKGNFPGRFSGRQFSNSRSEMNVSTLELGDSALYLCASSWGLAGAVGQFFGPGTRLTVL.

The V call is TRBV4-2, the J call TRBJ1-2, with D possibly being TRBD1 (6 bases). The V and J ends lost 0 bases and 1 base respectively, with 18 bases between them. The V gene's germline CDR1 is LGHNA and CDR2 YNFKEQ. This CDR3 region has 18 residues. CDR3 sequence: CASSQDGGAELYNYGYTF. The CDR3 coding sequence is TGTGCCAGCAGCCAAGATGGGGGGGCCGAACTATATAACTATGGCTACACCTTC.

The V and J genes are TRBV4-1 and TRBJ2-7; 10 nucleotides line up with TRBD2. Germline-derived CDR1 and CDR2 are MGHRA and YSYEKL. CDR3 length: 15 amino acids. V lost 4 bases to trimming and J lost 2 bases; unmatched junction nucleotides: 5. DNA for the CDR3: TGCGCCAGCAGCCCCCGGACTAGCGGTCCCTACGAGCAGTACTTC. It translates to CASSPRTSGPYEQYF.

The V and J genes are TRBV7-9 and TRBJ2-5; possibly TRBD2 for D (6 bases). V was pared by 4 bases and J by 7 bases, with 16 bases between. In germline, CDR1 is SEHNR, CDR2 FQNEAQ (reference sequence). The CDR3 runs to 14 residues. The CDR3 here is CASSSLGGKGTQYF. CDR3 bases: TGTGCCAGCAGCTCACTCGGAGGGAAAGGGACCCAGTACTTC. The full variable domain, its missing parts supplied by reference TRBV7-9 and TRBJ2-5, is DTGVSQNPRHKITKRGQNVTFRCDPISEHNRLYWYRQTLGQGPEFLTYFQNEAQLEKSRLLSDRFSAERPKGSFSTLEIQRTEQGDSAMYLCASSSLGGKGTQYFGPGTRLLVL.

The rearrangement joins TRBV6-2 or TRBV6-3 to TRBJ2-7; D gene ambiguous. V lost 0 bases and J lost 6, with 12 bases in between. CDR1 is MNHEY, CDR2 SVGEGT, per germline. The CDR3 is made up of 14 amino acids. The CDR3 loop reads CASSYSIASSEQYF. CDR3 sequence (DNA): TGTGCCAGCAGTTACTCGATAGCCAGCAGCGAGCAGTACTTC.

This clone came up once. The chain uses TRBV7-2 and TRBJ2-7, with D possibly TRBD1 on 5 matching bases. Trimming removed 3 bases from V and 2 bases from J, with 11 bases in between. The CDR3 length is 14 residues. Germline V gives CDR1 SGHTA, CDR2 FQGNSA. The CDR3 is CASSFSGQTYEQYF. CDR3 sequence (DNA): TGTGCCAGCAGCTTTAGTGGACAAACCTACGAGCAGTACTTC. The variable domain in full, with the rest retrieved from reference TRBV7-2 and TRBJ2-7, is GAGVSQSPSNKVTEKGKDVELRCDPISGHTALYWYRQSLGQGLEFLIYFQGNSAPDKSGLPSDRFSAERTGGSVSTLTIQRTQQEDSAVYLCASSFSGQTYEQYFGPGTRLTVT.

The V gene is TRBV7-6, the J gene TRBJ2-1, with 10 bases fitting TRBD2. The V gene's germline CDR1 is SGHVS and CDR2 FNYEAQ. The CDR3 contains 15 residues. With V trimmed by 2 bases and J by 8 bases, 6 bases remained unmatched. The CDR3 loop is CASSLSGRVIDEQFF. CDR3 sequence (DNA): TGTGCCAGCAGCTTAAGCGGGAGGGTAATCGATGAGCAGTTCTTC.

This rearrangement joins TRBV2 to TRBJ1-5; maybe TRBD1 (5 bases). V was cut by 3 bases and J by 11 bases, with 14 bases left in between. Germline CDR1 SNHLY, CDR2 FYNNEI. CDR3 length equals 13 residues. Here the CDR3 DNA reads TGTGCCAGCAGTGATTGGGGAGGGACGACCCAGCATTTT. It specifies CASSDWGGTTQHF.

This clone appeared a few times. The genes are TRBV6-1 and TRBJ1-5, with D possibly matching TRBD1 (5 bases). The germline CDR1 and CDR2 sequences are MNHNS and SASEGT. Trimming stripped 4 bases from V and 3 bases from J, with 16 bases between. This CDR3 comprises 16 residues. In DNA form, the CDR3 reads TGTGCCAGCAGTGCTTTTAGTCGACAGCTCAATCAGCCCCAGCATTTT. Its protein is CASSAFSRQLNQPQHF.

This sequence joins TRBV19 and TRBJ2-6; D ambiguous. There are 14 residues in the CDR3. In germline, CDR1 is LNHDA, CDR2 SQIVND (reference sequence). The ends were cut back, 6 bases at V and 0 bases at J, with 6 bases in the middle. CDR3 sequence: CASRESSGANVLTF. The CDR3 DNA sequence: TGTGCCAGTAGGGAGTCCTCTGGGGCCAACGTCCTGACTTTC.

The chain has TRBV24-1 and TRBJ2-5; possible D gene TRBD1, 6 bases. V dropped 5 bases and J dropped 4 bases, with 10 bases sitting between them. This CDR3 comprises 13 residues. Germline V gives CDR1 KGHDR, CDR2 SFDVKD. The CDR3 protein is CATSGLGGETQYF. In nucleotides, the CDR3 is TGTGCCACCAGTGGCTTAGGGGGAGAGACCCAGTACTTC.

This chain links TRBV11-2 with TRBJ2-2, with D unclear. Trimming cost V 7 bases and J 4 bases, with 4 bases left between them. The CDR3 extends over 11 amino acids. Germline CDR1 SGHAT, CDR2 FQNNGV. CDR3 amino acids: CASTRTGELFF. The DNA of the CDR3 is TGTGCCAGCACCCGCACCGGGGAGCTGTTTTTT. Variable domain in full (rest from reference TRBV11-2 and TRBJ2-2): EAGVAQSPRYKIIEKRQSVAFWCNPISGHATLYWYQQILGQGPKLLIQFQNNGVVDDSQLPKDRFSAERLKGVDSTLKIQPAKLEDSAVYLCASTRTGELFFGEGSRLTVL.

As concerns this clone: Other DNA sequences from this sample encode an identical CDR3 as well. CDR3 residues: CASSLSGSSYNEQFF. CDR3 bases: TGCGCCAGCAGCTTAAGCGGGAGCTCCTACAATGAGCAGTTCTTC. This chain uses TRBV5-1 with TRBJ2-1, with TRBD2 identical over 8 bases. The CDR3 extends over 15 amino acids. Per the germline V gene, CDR1 is SGHRS and CDR2 is YFSETQ. V was pared by 2 bases and J by 0 bases, with 1 base of the junction left unmatched. Using reference TRBV5-1 and TRBJ2-1 for the parts outside the CDR3, the full variable domain is KAGVTQTPRYLIKTRGQQVTLSCSPISGHRSVSWYQQTPGQGLQFLFEYFSETQRNKGNFPGRFSGRQFSNSRSEMNVSTLELGDSALYLCASSLSGSSYNEQFFGPGTRLTVL.

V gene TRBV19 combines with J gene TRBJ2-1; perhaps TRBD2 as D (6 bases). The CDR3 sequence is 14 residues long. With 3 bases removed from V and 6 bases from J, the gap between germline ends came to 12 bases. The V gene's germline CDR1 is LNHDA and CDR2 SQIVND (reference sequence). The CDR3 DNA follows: TGTGCCAGTAGTATGGACTACCACGGCAATGAGCAGTTCTTC. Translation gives CASSMDYHGNEQFF. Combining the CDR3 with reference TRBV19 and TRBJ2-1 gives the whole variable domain DGGITQSPKYLFRKEGQNVTLSCEQNLNHDAMYWYRQDPGQGLRLIYYSQIVNDFQKGDIAEGYSVSREKKESFPLTVTSAQKNPTAFYLCASSMDYHGNEQFFGPGTRLTVL.

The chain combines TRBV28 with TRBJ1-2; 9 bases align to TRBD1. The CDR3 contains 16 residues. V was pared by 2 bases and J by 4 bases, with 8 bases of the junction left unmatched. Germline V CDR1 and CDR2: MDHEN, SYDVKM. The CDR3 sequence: CASSLRDRVFIYGYTF. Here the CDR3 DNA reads TGTGCCAGCAGTTTAAGGGACAGGGTTTTTATCTATGGCTACACCTTC.

CDR3: CASSAPIAGVEDTQYF. The DNA for the CDR3 is TGTGCCAGCAGCGCGCCGATAGCGGGAGTGGAAGATACGCAGTATTTT. The chain joins TRBV9 to TRBJ2-3; TRBD2 agrees at 9 bases. The CDR3 is made up of 16 amino acids. Germline V gives CDR1 SGDLS, CDR2 YYNGEE. V lost 3 bases to trimming and J lost 5 bases; unmatched junction nucleotides: 10.

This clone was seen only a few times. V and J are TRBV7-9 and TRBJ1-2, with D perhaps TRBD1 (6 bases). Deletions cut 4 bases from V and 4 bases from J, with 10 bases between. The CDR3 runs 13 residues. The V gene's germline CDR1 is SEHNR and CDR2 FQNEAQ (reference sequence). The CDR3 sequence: CASSSQQGYGYTF. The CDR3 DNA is TGTGCCAGCAGCTCGCAACAGGGCTATGGCTACACCTTC.

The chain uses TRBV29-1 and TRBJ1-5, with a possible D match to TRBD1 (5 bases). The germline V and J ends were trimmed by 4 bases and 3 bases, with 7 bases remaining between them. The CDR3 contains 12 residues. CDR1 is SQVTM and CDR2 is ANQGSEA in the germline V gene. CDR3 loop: CSVGQNNQPQHF. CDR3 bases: TGCAGCGTTGGACAGAACAATCAGCCCCAGCATTTT.

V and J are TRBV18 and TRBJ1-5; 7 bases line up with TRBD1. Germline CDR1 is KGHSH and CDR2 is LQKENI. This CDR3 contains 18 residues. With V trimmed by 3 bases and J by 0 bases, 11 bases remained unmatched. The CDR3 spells CASSPRRDRDHSNQPQHF. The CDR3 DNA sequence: TGTGCCAGCTCACCCAGACGGGACAGAGACCATAGCAATCAGCCCCAGCATTTT.

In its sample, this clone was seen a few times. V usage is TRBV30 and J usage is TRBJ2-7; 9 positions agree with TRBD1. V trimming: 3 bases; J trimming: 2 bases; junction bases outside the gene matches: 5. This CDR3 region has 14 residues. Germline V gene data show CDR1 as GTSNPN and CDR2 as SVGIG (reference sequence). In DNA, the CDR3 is TGTGCCTGGAGCCACGGGACAGGGACCTACGAGCAGTACTTC. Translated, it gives CAWSHGTGTYEQYF. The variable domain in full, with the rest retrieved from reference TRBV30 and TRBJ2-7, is SQTIHQWPATLVQPVGSPLSLECTVEGTSNPNLYWYRQAAGRGLQLLFYSVGIGQISSEVPQNLSASRPQDRQFILSSKKLLLSDSGFYLCAWSHGTGTYEQYFGPGTRLTVT.

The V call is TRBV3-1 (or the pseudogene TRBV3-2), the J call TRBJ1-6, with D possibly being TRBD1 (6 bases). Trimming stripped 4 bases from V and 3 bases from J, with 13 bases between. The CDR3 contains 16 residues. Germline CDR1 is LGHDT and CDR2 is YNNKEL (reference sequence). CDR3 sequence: CASSRTPQGYNSPLHF. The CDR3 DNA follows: TGTGCCAGCAGCCGGACGCCACAGGGCTATAATTCACCCCTCCACTTT.

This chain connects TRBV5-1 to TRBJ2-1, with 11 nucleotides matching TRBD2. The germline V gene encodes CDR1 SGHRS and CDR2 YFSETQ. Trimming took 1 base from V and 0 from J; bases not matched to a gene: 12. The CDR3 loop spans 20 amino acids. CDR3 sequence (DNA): TGCGCCAGCAGCTTGTTAGTAGCGGGAGGGGGCCGAAGCTCCTACAATGAGCAGTTCTTC. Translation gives CASSLLVAGGGRSSYNEQFF.

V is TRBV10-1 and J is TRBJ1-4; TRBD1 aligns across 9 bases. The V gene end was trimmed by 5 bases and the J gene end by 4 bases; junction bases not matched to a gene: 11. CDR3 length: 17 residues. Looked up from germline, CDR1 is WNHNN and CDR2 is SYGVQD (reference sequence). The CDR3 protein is CASSPPRGTGNNEKLFF. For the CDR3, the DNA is TGCGCCAGCAGTCCCCCCAGGGGGACAGGGAATAATGAAAAACTGTTTTTT.